These 25 T cell receptor beta chains were sequenced from one sample in a study of regulatory T cells in long-lasting Graves disease. Time point given: newly diagnosed GD, antithyroid drugs for less than 3 months. Isolated PBMC RNA provided the starting material for the TCR library. Building the TCR beta libraries relied on iRepertoire HTBI primers, and CDR3 regions underwent Arm-PCR. In TCRdb, the multiplex PCR reads were re-called with MiXCR into one record per CDR3 protein. The sample carries 350,000 to 550,000 distinct CDR3 sequences, about 15% recorded once. The data also belong to a second study, concerning T cells in Graves' hyperthyroidism and ophthalmopathy.

Here the sequenced sample was peripheral blood mononuclear cells (PBMCs), taken at new diagnosis, from a patient treated with antithyroid drugs. All receptors come from a woman aged 25 to 39 with Graves disease.

This clonotype occurred many times. V usage is TRBV2 and J usage is TRBJ1-6; maybe TRBD1 (5 bases). CDR1 is SNHLY and CDR2 is FYNNEI in the germline V gene. This CDR3 contains 14 residues. Trimming shortened V by 6 bases and J by 10 bases, and 16 bases separated the two germline ends. In DNA form, the CDR3 reads TGTGCCAGCAGCGTAGGTACAGGCGGATCACCCCTCCACTTT. Its translation: CASSVGTGGSPLHF.

V usage is TRBV10-3 and J usage is TRBJ2-2; no definite D call. The CDR3 has 13 residues. CDR1 and CDR2 from the germline V gene are ENHRY and SYGVKD. Trimming left V 4 bases short and J 6 bases short, with 9 bases between. The DNA for the CDR3 is TGTGCCATCAGTGGCCGGGTTGCCGGGGAGCTGTTTTTT. Its translation is CAISGRVAGELFF.

This clonotype was seen a handful of times. The chain employs TRBV3-1 and TRBJ2-1; D remains unclear. The CDR3 has 15 residues. Germline assignment: CDR1 LGHDT and CDR2 YNNKEL (reference sequence). V was cut by 1 base and J by 13 bases, with 20 bases left in between. The CDR3 nucleotides read TGTGCCAGCAGCCAAGTCGGTGGGGAAATAGGTAACCAGTTCTTC. Its protein product is CASSQVGGEIGNQFF.

This clonotype was observed a few times. This rearrangement joins TRBV6-2 or TRBV6-3 to TRBJ1-2, with D perhaps matching TRBD1 (6 bases). The CDR3 runs 14 residues. V lost 6 bases to trimming and J lost 7 bases, with 18 bases between them. CDR1 is MNHEY, CDR2 SVGEGT, per germline. The CDR3 loop reads CASRKRQGISGYTF. CDR3 sequence (DNA): TGTGCCAGCAGGAAACGGCAGGGGATTTCTGGCTACACCTTC.

The chain has TRBV7-9 and TRBJ2-3; tentatively, D is TRBD1 (5 bases). With 2 bases removed from V and 2 bases from J, the gap between germline ends came to 8 bases. Per the germline V gene, CDR1 is SEHNR and CDR2 is FQNEAQ (reference sequence). This CDR3 is built from 14 residues. This chain's CDR3 is CASSLSRATDTQYF. CDR3 in DNA: TGTGCCAGCAGCTTATCCAGGGCCACAGATACGCAGTATTTT.

The rearrangement joins TRBV27 to TRBJ1-4; D remains ambiguous. Trimming shortened V by 6 bases and J by 0 bases, and 8 bases separated the two germline ends. CDR1 is MNHEY, CDR2 SMNVEV, per germline (reference sequence). CDR3 length: 14 amino acids. The CDR3, as DNA: TGTGCCAGCAGACACACCGCAACTAATGAAAAACTGTTTTTT. Protein product: CASRHTATNEKLFF.

There are many counts of this clonotype. The CDR3 here is CASSRQRASGRARPNNEQFF. In DNA form, the CDR3 reads TGTGCCAGCAGTCGTCAGCGGGCTAGCGGGAGGGCCAGACCTAACAATGAGCAGTTCTTC. The chain has TRBV2 and TRBJ2-1; 12 bases line up with TRBD2. Per germline, CDR1 SNHLY and CDR2 FYNNEI. This CDR3 is 20 amino acids long. The ends lost 5 bases at V and 5 bases at J; junction bases unmatched: 19.

This clonotype was observed a few times. A read error is possible here, since a much larger clone lies one base away. The chain joins TRBV7-9 to TRBJ2-5, with a weak D call TRBD1 (6 bases). CDR1 is SEHNR and CDR2 is FQNEAQ in the germline V gene (reference sequence). The CDR3 totals 15 residues. V shed 5 bases and J shed 1 base, with 14 bases lying between them. CDR3 sequence (DNA): TGTGCCAGCAGCCGGAGCAGGGGAACCCAAGAGACCCAGTACTTC. This translates into CASSRSRGTQETQYF. The variable domain in full, with the rest retrieved from reference TRBV7-9 and TRBJ2-5, is DTGVSQNPRHKITKRGQNVTFRCDPISEHNRLYWYRQTLGQGPEFLTYFQNEAQLEKSRLLSDRFSAERPKGSFSTLEIQRTEQGDSAMYLCASSRSRGTQETQYFGPGTRLLVL.

This clonotype appeared a few times. The chain uses TRBV20-1 and TRBJ2-7; D tentatively fits TRBD1 or TRBD2 (5 bases each). Trimming removed 6 bases from V and 3 bases from J, with 24 bases in between. The CDR3 has 16 amino acids. The V gene's germline CDR1 is DFQATT and CDR2 SNEGSKA (reference sequence). As DNA, the CDR3 is TGCAGTGCCAACGGCTCCCCCGCGGCAGGGAGCTACGAGCAGTACTTC. Translated: CSANGSPAAGSYEQYF.

This clonotype was seen only a few times. The rearrangement uses TRBV5-8 and TRBJ2-7, with 11 bases fitting TRBD2. In germline, CDR1 is SGHTS, CDR2 YDEGEE. The CDR3 has 16 amino acids. V was clipped by 4 bases and J by 3 bases; unmatched bases: 9. CDR3: CASSRPTSGIVYEQYF. In DNA, the CDR3 is TGTGCCAGCAGCCGCCCGACTAGCGGGATCGTCTACGAGCAGTACTTC.

This clonotype was observed many times. V usage is TRBV6-1 and J usage is TRBJ2-7, with 8 bases lining up with TRBD2. Germline V gives CDR1 MNHNS, CDR2 SASEGT. V shed 7 bases, J shed 1 base, and the junction held 15 bases outside the gene matches. The CDR3 length is 17 residues. CDR3 bases: TGTGCCAGCATGACGGGGGGGGGCCGGAGGTCTTCCTACGAGCAGTACTTC. Encoded protein: CASMTGGGRRSSYEQYF.

This chain joins TRBV9 and TRBJ2-1; the D gene is possibly TRBD2 (5 bases). Near its end, the DNA agrees better with TRBJ2-5, so the J call may be wrong. CDR3 length: 15 residues. Germline CDR1 and CDR2: SGDLS and YYNGEE. CDR3 in amino acids: CASSVSSLREETQYF. CDR3 bases: TGTGCCAGCAGCGTTTCTAGCTTACGGGAAGAGACCCAGTACTTC.

This clonotype was counted ten times or more. The genes are TRBV2 and TRBJ1-1, with 8 bases matching TRBD1. Germline assignment: CDR1 SNHLY and CDR2 FYNNEI. The CDR3 contains 13 residues. The junction had 5 bases not matched to a gene; V was cut back by 11 bases and J by 0 bases. CDR3 bases: TGTGCCGGCTCGGACAGGGTGAACACTGAAGCTTTCTTT. Translated: CAGSDRVNTEAFF.

This clonotype occurred many times. The chain joins TRBV6-9 to TRBJ1-2, with 8 bases identical to TRBD1. Germline V gene sequence: CDR1 MNHGY, CDR2 SVAAGI. This CDR3 is 17 amino acids long. V lost 4 bases and J lost 7; bases outside the gene matches: 17. The CDR3 spells CASSSPTGDRPSGGYTF. The CDR3 coding sequence is TGTGCCAGCAGTTCGCCGACAGGGGATAGGCCTTCCGGTGGCTACACCTTC.

In nucleotides, the CDR3 is TGCAGCGTCGGGAGGGGTAACACTGAAGCTTTCTTT. It is translated as CSVGRGNTEAFF. V gene TRBV29-1 combines with J gene TRBJ1-1, with TRBD1 as a possible D gene (5 bases). Germline assignment: CDR1 SQVTM and CDR2 ANQGSEA. This CDR3 is 12 amino acids long. V lost 6 bases and J 2 bases, leaving 10 bases between the germline ends. The full variable domain, completed using reference TRBV29-1 and TRBJ1-1, is SAVISQKPSRDICQRGTSLTIQCQVDSQVTMMFWYRQQPGQSLTLIATANQGSEATYESGFVIDKFPISRPNLTFSTLTVSNMSPEDSSIYLCSVGRGNTEAFFGQGTRLTVV.

This clonotype was seen ten or more times. The J gene is TRBJ2-3, the V gene TRBV3-1; weak D call: TRBD2 (5 bases). This CDR3 contains 14 residues. Trimming left V 7 bases short and J 4 bases short, with 15 bases between. Germline CDR1 reads LGHDT; CDR2 reads YNNKEL (reference sequence). The CDR3, as DNA: TGTGCCAGCACCCTTTTGGGAGTAGCAGATACGCAGTATTTT. Translated, it gives CASTLLGVADTQYF.

This clonotype was counted a few times. This chain connects TRBV6-2 or TRBV6-3 to TRBJ2-2; D gene uncertain. The length of the CDR3 is 15 residues. Trimming removed 5 bases from V and 1 base from J, with 11 bases in between. In germline, CDR1 is MNHEY, CDR2 SVGEGT. CDR3 residues: CASSEQLMNTGELFF. In nucleotides, the CDR3 is TGTGCCAGCAGTGAACAACTTATGAACACCGGGGAGCTGTTTTTT.

This clonotype was seen many times. The gene calls are TRBV30 and TRBJ1-1; possible D gene TRBD1, 6 bases. The CDR3 loop spans 12 amino acids. Germline V gives CDR1 GTSNPN, CDR2 SVGIG (reference sequence). The ends were cut back, 8 bases at V and 3 bases at J, with 13 bases in the middle. The CDR3 region has the DNA TGTGCCGGGAAAGGGGGTGACACTGAAGCTTTCTTT. It yields the protein CAGKGGDTEAFF.

This clonotype was picked up many times. The chain employs TRBV24-1 and TRBJ1-2; 7 bases map to TRBD1. The CDR3 loop spans 13 amino acids. With 5 bases clipped from V and 6 bases from J, the junction kept 5 bases outside the gene matches. Per the germline V gene, CDR1 is KGHDR and CDR2 is SFDVKD. The CDR3, as DNA: TGTGCCACCAGTGCCCCGACAGGGAATGGCTACACCTTC. It translates to CATSAPTGNGYTF.

This clonotype occurred many times. The V gene is TRBV7-8, the J gene TRBJ2-6, with D hard to call. There are 14 residues in the CDR3. Trimming took 3 bases from V and 3 from J, leaving 6 bases between them. Germline assignment: CDR1 SGHVS and CDR2 FQNEAQ. CDR3 amino acids: CASSLDYGANVLTF. CDR3 nucleotide sequence: TGTGCCAGCAGCTTGGATTATGGGGCCAACGTCCTGACTTTC.

The V and J genes are TRBV5-1 and TRBJ1-4; no clear D. V was shortened by 0 bases and J by 4 bases, with 7 bases between the two germline ends. Germline CDR1 reads SGHRS; CDR2 reads YFSETQ. The CDR3 sequence is 14 residues long. CDR3 protein: CASSLDAFNEKLFF. Written as DNA, the CDR3 is TGCGCCAGCAGCTTGGACGCTTTTAATGAAAAACTGTTTTTT.

This clonotype was recorded at least ten times. The rearrangement joins TRBV5-1 to TRBJ2-7; 12 bases align to TRBD1. CDR3 length: 15 residues. The germline V gene has CDR1 SGHRS and CDR2 YFSETQ. With V trimmed by 0 bases and J by 4 bases, 2 bases remained unmatched. The CDR3 reads CASSLEGQGAYEQYF. The CDR3, as DNA: TGCGCCAGCAGCTTGGAGGGACAGGGGGCTTACGAGCAGTACTTC.

A few counts support this clonotype. The chain recombines TRBV12-3 or TRBV12-4 with TRBJ1-1; TRBD1 matches at 8 bases. The ends lost 7 bases at V and 1 base at J; junction bases unmatched: 5. This CDR3 is built from 14 residues. CDR3 coding DNA: TGTGCCAGCAAACCGGGACAGGCGAACACTGAAGCTTTCTTT. Its protein is CASKPGQANTEAFF.

The chain employs TRBV4-1 and TRBJ1-2, with unresolved D. V dropped 1 base and J dropped 7 bases, with 7 bases sitting between them. The germline V gene has CDR1 MGHRA and CDR2 YSYEKL. The CDR3 contains 12 residues. The CDR3: CASSQADGGYTF. The DNA of the CDR3 is TGCGCCAGCAGCCAAGCAGATGGTGGCTACACCTTC.

This chain joins TRBV29-1 and TRBJ2-2, with TRBD1 as a possible D gene (6 bases). V was clipped by 4 bases and J by 4 bases, with 10 bases between them. The CDR3 sequence is 13 residues long. The germline V gene encodes CDR1 SQVTM and CDR2 ANQGSEA. CDR3 DNA sequence: TGCAGCGTTGTAATAGGGGGCACCGGGGAGCTGTTTTTT. Translating it yields CSVVIGGTGELFF.